A single sample is the source of the 6 T cell receptor beta chains below, sequenced in a study of blood T cell repertoires in COVID-19. TCRdb's table, derived via immunoSEQ multiplex PCR, lists solely in-frame clones and lacks some. The repertoire consists of 100,000 or so clones, with roughly 92% occurring once and the leading ten covering roughly 2.1%. Material: peripheral blood. The receptors stem from a woman aged 50 to 60 with COVID-19, enrolled during active disease.

The table lists this clone with a few counts. The rearrangement uses TRBV30 and TRBJ1-2; D might be TRBD1 (5 bases). This CDR3 is 17 amino acids long. V dropped 0 bases and J dropped 0 bases, with 17 bases sitting between them. The germline V gene encodes CDR1 GTSNPN and CDR2 SVGIG (reference sequence). The CDR3 DNA follows: TGTGCCTGGAGTGTACCCGCAGGGCCGCACTCTAACTATGGCTACACCTTC. As protein: CAWSVPAGPHSNYGYTF.

This chain uses TRBV3-1 (or the pseudogene TRBV3-2) with TRBJ2-5; a possible D gene is TRBD2 (5 bases). Germline V gives CDR1 LGHDT, CDR2 YNNKEL (reference sequence). The V gene lost 5 bases and the J gene lost 2 bases, with 15 bases spanning the gap. The CDR3 contains 15 residues. The CDR3 bases are TGTGCCAGCAGCTGGGGTGACTATTCACAAGAGACCCAGTACTTC. As protein: CASSWGDYSQETQYF.

This chain joins TRBV5-5 and TRBJ1-1, with TRBD1 identical over 10 bases. Germline V gene lookup returns CDR1 SGHKS and CDR2 YYEKEE (reference sequence). The CDR3 runs 14 residues. The V gene end was trimmed by 6 bases and the J gene end by 5 bases; junction bases not matched to a gene: 7. The CDR3 reads CASILDRGRTEAFF. The CDR3 DNA follows: TGTGCCAGCATCCTAGACAGGGGGCGTACTGAAGCTTTCTTT. The whole variable domain, filled in from reference TRBV5-5 and TRBJ1-1, reads DAGVTQSPTHLIKTRGQQVTLRCSPISGHKSVSWYQQVLGQGPQFIFQYYEKEERGRGNFPDRFSARQFPNYSSELNVNALLLGDSALYLCASILDRGRTEAFFGQGTRLTVV.

The V call is TRBV25-1, the J call TRBJ2-5, with no clear D. Germline loops: CDR1 MGHDK, CDR2 SYGVNS. V lost 7 bases, J lost 4 bases, and 7 bases lay in between. The CDR3 totals 11 residues. In nucleotides, the CDR3 is TGTGCCAGCACCGCACTAGAGACCCAGTACTTC. Protein sequence: CASTALETQYF.

V is TRBV5-1 and J is TRBJ1-4; no firm D call. This CDR3 is built from 15 residues. V lost 2 bases to trimming and J lost 1 base, with 9 bases between them. Germline values: CDR1 SGHRS, CDR2 YFSETQ. CDR3 in amino acids: CASSFLGVTNEKLFF. The CDR3 nucleotides read TGCGCCAGCAGCTTCCTCGGGGTAACTAATGAAAAACTGTTTTTT.

This chain uses TRBV28 with TRBJ2-3, with D possibly being TRBD2 (7 bases). This CDR3 comprises 16 residues. V shed 6 bases and J shed 5 bases, with 21 bases lying between them. Germline values: CDR1 MDHEN, CDR2 SYDVKM. For the CDR3, the DNA is TGTGCCAGCAGCTTGGGGAGGGGGGCGCCGGTAGATACGCAGTATTTT. Protein sequence: CASSLGRGAPVDTQYF.